This entry lists 25 T cell receptor beta chains sequenced from one sample in a study of blood T cell repertoires in COVID-19. This table comes from immunoSEQ multiplex PCR, and its TCRdb copy is limited to in-frame clones, with some not included. In the table there are 140,000 to 150,000 clones, about four fifths of which are singletons. Sequencing was done on a sample of peripheral blood. Receptors originate from a human donor with acute or convalescent COVID-19. The donor label of this sample is uncertain.

This chain uses TRBV29-1 with TRBJ2-2; TRBD1 aligns across 7 bases. J was trimmed by 5 bases and V by 4 bases; bases with no gene match: 4. CDR1 and CDR2 (germline): SQVTM, ANQGSEA. The CDR3 has 13 residues. The CDR3 here is CSVVQGLTGELFF. In DNA, the CDR3 is TGCAGCGTTGTACAGGGGTTGACCGGGGAGCTGTTTTTT.

This chain joins TRBV5-1 and TRBJ2-1; 9 bases are a match to TRBD2. J gave up 7 bases and V 4 bases, and 9 bases lay outside the gene matches. There are 15 residues in the CDR3. Germline CDR1 SGHRS, CDR2 YFSETQ. The CDR3 spells CASSPGGTSRNEQFF. DNA of the CDR3: TGCGCCAGCAGCCCGGGCGGGACTAGCAGAAATGAGCAGTTCTTC.

This clone was seen a handful of times. The V gene is TRBV27, the J gene TRBJ1-5; D is possibly TRBD1 (6 bases). Germline lookup yields CDR1 MNHEY and CDR2 SMNVEV (reference sequence). Between the trimmed V and J ends, which lost 6 bases and 3 bases, there was a span of 12 bases. This CDR3 spans 14 amino acids. As DNA, the CDR3 is TGTGCCAGCAGCTCTGGACAGCACAATCAGCCCCAGCATTTT. Protein sequence: CASSSGQHNQPQHF.

The chain couples TRBV24-1 to TRBJ2-1; D unresolved. This CDR3 comprises 12 residues. CDR1 is KGHDR, CDR2 SFDVKD, per germline. The V end lost 3 bases, the J end lost 8 bases, and 7 bases lay between the germline ends. CDR3 in DNA: TGTGCCACCAGTGATGCGGCTGATGAGCAGTTCTTC. The encoded protein is CATSDAADEQFF.

The gene calls are TRBV12-3 or TRBV12-4 and TRBJ1-4; D call uncertain. The CDR3 runs 13 residues. V was trimmed by 5 bases and J by 8 bases, leaving 12 bases between them. Here the CDR3 reads CASSPLEWEKLFF. CDR3 nucleotides: TGTGCCAGCAGTCCGCTGGAGTGGGAAAAACTGTTTTTT.

The chain uses TRBV9 and TRBJ1-1, with 11 bases fitting TRBD1. Germline loops: CDR1 SGDLS, CDR2 YYNGEE. With V trimmed by 4 bases and J by 11 bases, 10 bases remained unmatched. This CDR3 has 14 residues. The CDR3 is CASSPQGTGGDAFF. The DNA for the CDR3 is TGTGCCAGCAGCCCCCAAGGGACAGGGGGAGATGCTTTCTTT. Full variable domain (remainder filled in from reference TRBV9 and TRBJ1-1): DSGVTQTPKHLITATGQRVTLRCSPRSGDLSVYWYQQSLDQGLQFLIQYYNGEERAKGNILERFSAQQFPDLHSELNLSSLELGDSALYFCASSPQGTGGDAFFGQGTRLTVV.

V and J are TRBV6-1 and TRBJ1-4, with a possible D match to TRBD1 (5 bases). Trimming took 0 bases from V and 5 from J, leaving 13 bases between them. The CDR3 totals 16 residues. CDR1 MNHNS and CDR2 SASEGT come from the germline V gene. Here the CDR3 reads CASSEALGPGNEKLFF. DNA for the CDR3: TGTGCCAGCAGTGAAGCGCTGGGGCCCGGGAATGAAAAACTGTTTTTT.

The V call is TRBV10-3, the J call TRBJ2-3; the match to TRBD2 covers 8 bases. V shed 0 bases and J 2 bases; nucleotides not matched to a gene: 4. There are 16 residues in the CDR3. Per germline, CDR1 ENHRY and CDR2 SYGVKD. As DNA, the CDR3 is TGTGCCATCAGTGAGTCGGCGGGGGGTATCACAGATACGCAGTATTTT. It yields the protein CAISESAGGITDTQYF.

The rearrangement uses TRBV19 and TRBJ2-2; D may be TRBD1 (7 bases). The CDR3 is made up of 14 amino acids. Germline V gene data show CDR1 as LNHDA and CDR2 as SQIVND (reference sequence). V was pared by 9 bases and J by 5 bases, with 16 bases between. CDR3 residues: CASRMQGGTGELFF. CDR3 coding DNA: TGTGCCAGCAGGATGCAGGGGGGAACCGGGGAGCTGTTTTTT.

This chain links TRBV19 with TRBJ1-1, with D possibly TRBD1 on 5 matching bases. The V and J ends lost 7 bases and 1 base respectively, with 10 bases between them. This CDR3 has 13 amino acids. From germline, CDR1 is LNHDA and CDR2 SQIVND (reference sequence). In DNA, the CDR3 is TGTGCCAGTATGGGCAGGGAGAACACTGAAGCTTTCTTT. As protein: CASMGRENTEAFF.

V is TRBV11-2 and J is TRBJ1-4, with 7 bases fitting TRBD1. The ends lost 5 bases at V and 5 bases at J; junction bases unmatched: 5. Looked up from germline, CDR1 is SGHAT and CDR2 is FQNNGV. This CDR3 region has 14 residues. CDR3 in DNA: TGTGCCAGCAGCCGGGACAGAGGAAATGAAAAACTGTTTTTT. Its protein product is CASSRDRGNEKLFF.

The chain couples TRBV10-3 to TRBJ1-5; no firm D call. The germline V gene encodes CDR1 ENHRY and CDR2 SYGVKD. V was clipped by 2 bases and J by 5 bases, with 7 bases between them. The CDR3 consists of 13 residues. The CDR3 region has the DNA TGTGCCATCAGTGAGGAAGGAGATCAGCCCCAGCATTTT. The encoded protein is CAISEEGDQPQHF.

This rearrangement joins TRBV9 to TRBJ2-4; TRBD1 is a possible D gene (5 bases). The ends were cut back, 0 bases at V and 9 bases at J, with 19 bases in the middle. CDR1 is SGDLS and CDR2 is YYNGEE in the germline V gene. The CDR3 covers 16 residues. As DNA, the CDR3 is TGTGCCAGCAGCGTAGATCCAGGCAGGGCTAAGAGCATTCAGTACTTC. Protein product: CASSVDPGRAKSIQYF.

This chain uses TRBV4-2 with TRBJ2-5, with D possibly TRBD1 on 5 matching bases. Germline CDR1 and CDR2: LGHNA and YNFKEQ. Trimming left V 1 base short and J 4 bases short, with 7 bases between. The CDR3 has 13 amino acids. CDR3 loop: CASSQGRGETQYF. CDR3 bases: TGTGCCAGCAGCCAAGGAAGGGGAGAGACCCAGTACTTC.

The V gene is TRBV29-1, the J gene TRBJ1-1; TRBD1 aligns across 8 bases. V shed 1 base, J shed 0 bases, and the junction held 1 base outside the gene matches. This CDR3 is built from 14 residues. CDR1 is SQVTM and CDR2 is ANQGSEA in the germline V gene. The CDR3 loop is CSVEGTGLNTEAFF. The CDR3 DNA follows: TGCAGCGTTGAAGGGACAGGGTTGAACACTGAAGCTTTCTTT.

With regard to this clone: Other DNA sequences in this sample translate to the same CDR3. Here the CDR3 reads CASSPGNTEAFF. The CDR3 nucleotides are TGTGCCAGCAGTCCGGGAAACACTGAAGCTTTCTTT. The rearrangement joins TRBV6-5 to TRBJ1-1; D remains unclear. Per the germline V gene, CDR1 is MNHEY and CDR2 is SVGAGI. The V end lost 5 bases, the J end lost 2 bases, and 6 bases lay between the germline ends. This CDR3 contains 12 residues.

This sequence joins TRBV5-1 and TRBJ1-2; 7 bases are shared with TRBD1. Trimming took 2 bases from V and 5 from J; bases not matched to a gene: 12. The CDR3 extends over 16 amino acids. Germline CDR1 SGHRS, CDR2 YFSETQ. DNA for the CDR3: TGCGCCAGCAGCTTAGCCGAGCGACAGGGAAGTTATGGCTACACCTTC. Its protein product is CASSLAERQGSYGYTF.

The chain is built from TRBV6-5 and TRBJ1-4; D perhaps matches TRBD1 (5 bases). The ends were cut back, 5 bases at V and 4 bases at J, with 11 bases in the middle. Germline V CDR1 and CDR2: MNHEY, SVGAGI. This CDR3 contains 14 residues. The CDR3 here is CASSRYRSNEKLFF. The CDR3 nucleotides read TGTGCCAGCAGTCGTTACAGGAGTAATGAAAAACTGTTTTTT.

The rearrangement joins TRBV6-1 to TRBJ2-2; 8 bases align to TRBD1. This CDR3 has 16 amino acids. V was clipped by 4 bases and J by 1 base; unmatched bases: 5. CDR1 MNHNS and CDR2 SASEGT come from the germline V gene. This CDR3 reads CASSAPGTGNTGELFF. CDR3 bases: TGTGCCAGCAGTGCCCCGGGGACAGGGAACACCGGGGAGCTGTTTTTT.

The V call is TRBV6-2 or TRBV6-3, the J call TRBJ1-5; D possibly corresponds to TRBD1 (5 bases). This CDR3 has 15 residues. In germline, CDR1 is MNHEY, CDR2 SVGEGT. V lost 4 bases and J 5 bases, leaving 15 bases between the germline ends. The CDR3 DNA is TGTGCCAGCAGTTCGGACCTCGGCAGGGATCAGCCCCAGCATTTT. Translated: CASSSDLGRDQPQHF.

This sequence joins TRBV25-1 and TRBJ2-1, with TRBD2 matching over 10 bases. The CDR3 covers 15 residues. Trimming cost V 5 bases and J 3 bases; bases outside gene matches: 4. Germline loops: CDR1 MGHDK, CDR2 SYGVNS. CDR3 protein: CASSIRTSGYNEQFF. The CDR3 DNA reads TGTGCCAGCAGTATTAGGACTAGCGGCTACAATGAGCAGTTCTTC.

This clone has at least ten counts. The chain uses TRBV11-2 and TRBJ1-1, with D unresolved. Germline V gene lookup returns CDR1 SGHAT and CDR2 FQNNGV. This CDR3 comprises 17 residues. Trimming took off 5 bases at V and 6 bases at J, with 25 bases between the two ends. CDR3 sequence reads: CASSRILDYYRDAEAFF. DNA for the CDR3: TGTGCCAGCAGCCGGATACTTGACTATTATAGAGACGCTGAAGCTTTCTTT.

A single count supports this clone. Here the CDR3 DNA reads TGTGCCAGCAGCCTAAGGGGACAGGAAAAACTGTTTTTT. This encodes CASSLRGQEKLFF. The chain uses TRBV6-5 and TRBJ1-4; TRBD1 agrees at 7 bases. The CDR3 spans 13 residues. In germline, CDR1 is MNHEY, CDR2 SVGAGI. Trimming at V came to 6 bases and at J to 8 bases, leaving 6 bases not matched to a gene.

The V call is TRBV27, the J call TRBJ1-6; 10 nucleotides align to TRBD1. Germline V gene data show CDR1 as MNHEY and CDR2 as SMNVEV (reference sequence). Losses at the gene ends were 5 bases for V and 7 bases for J; bases not matched to a gene: 20. The CDR3 consists of 20 residues. The CDR3 protein is CASSLEGDRGPRVTNSPLHF. CDR3 in DNA: TGTGCCAGCAGTCTCGAGGGGGACAGGGGCCCCAGGGTGACGAATTCACCCCTCCACTTT.

The V and J genes are TRBV30 and TRBJ1-5, with D possibly matching TRBD1 (6 bases). The V gene's germline CDR1 is GTSNPN and CDR2 SVGIG (reference sequence). CDR3 length equals 14 residues. Trimming cost V 1 base and J 2 bases, with 9 bases left between them. CDR3: CAWSAGVRNQPQHF. The CDR3, as DNA: TGTGCCTGGAGTGCAGGGGTACGCAATCAGCCCCAGCATTTT.